The rows below give T cell receptor beta chains drawn from one sample of a study of T cells after yellow fever vaccination. MiXCR, run by TCRdb on the 5' RACE reads, gives a single entry per CDR3 protein. The repertoire includes about 350,000 distinct CDR3 sequences, roughly 10% of them detected once, and roughly 18% sits in the top ten. The sequences come from PBMCs, collected on the day of the first yellow fever vaccination. These receptors were collected from a man aged 18 to 30 who received the YFV17D yellow fever vaccine. CDR3s include the opening cysteine and the closing phenylalanine or tryptophan. D genes are given only for firm matches. Clone size appears in some rows only: once, few, many, or a class for an expanded clone.

j_gene: TRBJ2-4
abundance: few
d_gene: -
v_gene: TRBV20-1
CDR3aa: CSARDFAAAKNIQYF
CDR3nt: TGCAGTGCTAGAGATTTTGCCGCGGCCAAAAACATTCAGTACTTC

j_gene: TRBJ2-1
abundance: -
d_gene: -
v_gene: TRBV6-1
CDR3aa: CASSPVGVNYNEQFF
CDR3nt: TGTGCCAGCAGTCCAGTAGGGGTAAACTACAATGAGCAGTTCTTC

j_gene: TRBJ2-1
abundance: few
d_gene: TRBD1
v_gene: TRBV6-5
CDR3aa: CASSYSLGQDEQFF
CDR3nt: TGTGCCAGCAGTTACAGTTTGGGACAGGATGAGCAGTTCTTC

j_gene: TRBJ1-5
abundance: -
d_gene: -
v_gene: TRBV6-5
CDR3aa: CASSLTAPLDQPQHF
CDR3nt: TGTGCCAGCAGTTTGACAGCCCCCCTCGATCAGCCCCAGCATTTT

j_gene: TRBJ2-5
abundance: few
d_gene: -
v_gene: TRBV7-2
CDR3aa: CASSLSLGETQYF
CDR3nt: TGTGCCAGCAGTCTGTCCCTGGGAGAGACCCAGTACTTC

j_gene: TRBJ1-1
abundance: once
d_gene: -
v_gene: TRBV10-3
CDR3aa: CAISESGARGTEAFF
CDR3nt: TGTGCCATCAGTGAGTCAGGGGCAAGGGGCACTGAAGCTTTCTTT

j_gene: TRBJ2-5
abundance: few
d_gene: -
v_gene: TRBV6-1
CDR3aa: CAGGFRGPETQYF
CDR3nt: TGTGCCGGGGGGTTTAGGGGCCCGGAGACCCAGTACTTC

j_gene: TRBJ2-1
abundance: -
d_gene: -
v_gene: TRBV4-1
CDR3aa: CASSHETRWEQFF
CDR3nt: TGCGCCAGCAGCCACGAGACTAGATGGGAGCAGTTCTTC

j_gene: TRBJ1-6
abundance: -
d_gene: TRBD1
v_gene: TRBV6-1
CDR3aa: CASRTDRGNSPLHF
CDR3nt: TGTGCCAGCAGAACCGACAGGGGGAATTCACCCCTCCACTTT

j_gene: TRBJ2-6
abundance: -
d_gene: -
v_gene: TRBV20-1
CDR3aa: CSARGERARSSGANVLTF
CDR3nt: TGCAGTGCTAGAGGGGAACGAGCAAGATCGTCTGGGGCCAACGTCCTGACTTTC

j_gene: TRBJ2-2
abundance: many
d_gene: TRBD2
v_gene: TRBV11-2
CDR3aa: CASSLGGRWERGGVTGELFF
CDR3nt: TGTGCCAGCAGCTTAGGGGGGCGCTGGGAGCGGGGGGGCGTCACCGGGGAGCTGTTTTTT

j_gene: TRBJ1-6
abundance: -
d_gene: -
v_gene: TRBV2
CDR3aa: CANQNRDQNSPLHF
CDR3nt: TGTGCCAACCAAAACAGGGACCAAAATTCACCCCTCCACTTT

j_gene: TRBJ1-5
abundance: many
d_gene: TRBD1
v_gene: TRBV7-9
CDR3aa: CASSPPGGPGQPQHF
CDR3nt: TGTGCCAGCAGCCCACCAGGGGGGCCAGGTCAGCCCCAGCATTTT

j_gene: TRBJ2-1
abundance: few
d_gene: TRBD1
v_gene: TRBV2
CDR3aa: CASRRDRGSYNEQFF
CDR3nt: TGTGCCAGCAGAAGGGACAGGGGCTCCTACAATGAGCAGTTCTTC

j_gene: TRBJ2-1
abundance: -
d_gene: -
v_gene: TRBV7-3
CDR3aa: CASSFEVGPYEQFF
CDR3nt: TGTGCCAGCAGCTTCGAGGTGGGTCCTTATGAGCAGTTCTTC

j_gene: TRBJ2-3
abundance: -
d_gene: -
v_gene: TRBV6-5
CDR3aa: CASRIDSTQYF
CDR3nt: TGTGCCAGCAGAATAGACAGTACGCAGTATTTT

j_gene: TRBJ1-2
abundance: many
d_gene: -
v_gene: TRBV4-1
CDR3aa: CASSQTTETNYGYTF
CDR3nt: TGCGCCAGCAGCCAGACGACAGAGACCAACTATGGCTACACCTTC

j_gene: TRBJ2-4
abundance: -
d_gene: TRBD1
v_gene: TRBV20-1
CDR3aa: CSARGPGQGKNIQYF
CDR3nt: TGCAGTGCTAGAGGGCCGGGACAGGGCAAAAACATTCAGTACTTC

j_gene: TRBJ1-2
abundance: -
d_gene: -
v_gene: TRBV9
CDR3aa: CASSVTADSYGYTF
CDR3nt: TGTGCCAGCAGCGTTACGGCGGACAGCTATGGCTACACCTTC

j_gene: TRBJ2-4
abundance: -
d_gene: -
v_gene: TRBV20-1
CDR3aa: CSARDPAGPAKNIQYF
CDR3nt: TGCAGTGCTAGAGATCCGGCAGGGCCTGCCAAAAACATTCAGTACTTC

j_gene: TRBJ2-5
abundance: -
d_gene: TRBD1
v_gene: TRBV11-2
CDR3aa: CASSLDRDRGRAETQYF
CDR3nt: TGTGCCAGCAGCTTAGATCGGGACAGGGGGCGCGCAGAGACCCAGTACTTC

j_gene: TRBJ1-1
abundance: few
d_gene: -
v_gene: TRBV2
CDR3aa: CASSEVVLNTEAFF
CDR3nt: TGTGCCAGCAGTGAAGTTGTCCTGAACACTGAAGCTTTCTTT

j_gene: TRBJ2-7
abundance: -
d_gene: -
v_gene: TRBV20-1
CDR3aa: CSARVPWGRGSEQYF
CDR3nt: TGCAGTGCTAGAGTTCCCTGGGGAAGAGGTTCCGAGCAGTACTTC

j_gene: TRBJ2-1
abundance: -
d_gene: TRBD2
v_gene: TRBV6-2/TRBV6-3
CDR3aa: CASSLFPLAGGRDNEQFF
CDR3nt: TGTGCCAGCAGTTTATTTCCCCTAGCGGGGGGGCGGGACAATGAGCAGTTCTTC

j_gene: TRBJ1-4
abundance: few
d_gene: -
v_gene: TRBV6-5
CDR3aa: CASSYGGPWGKLFF
CDR3nt: TGTGCCAGCAGTTACGGCGGACCCTGGGGGAAACTGTTTTTT

j_gene: TRBJ1-5
abundance: few
d_gene: -
v_gene: TRBV6-5
CDR3aa: CASSYPGADQPQHF
CDR3nt: TGTGCCAGCAGTTACCCAGGGGCGGATCAGCCCCAGCATTTT

j_gene: TRBJ1-2
abundance: few
d_gene: -
v_gene: TRBV20-1
CDR3aa: CSARRLEQSYYGYTF
CDR3nt: TGCAGTGCTAGACGCTTAGAACAGAGTTACTATGGCTACACCTTC

j_gene: TRBJ2-2
abundance: -
d_gene: -
v_gene: TRBV6-5
CDR3aa: CASSYPGLGGELFF
CDR3nt: TGTGCCAGCAGTTATCCAGGGTTGGGCGGGGAGCTGTTTTTT

j_gene: TRBJ2-3
abundance: -
d_gene: -
v_gene: TRBV9
CDR3aa: CASSSRQGRGTDTQYF
CDR3nt: TGTGCCAGCAGCTCCCGACAGGGGAGGGGCACAGATACGCAGTATTTT